Below, 22 T cell receptor beta chains from the same sample are listed, as sequenced in a study of response to subunit inactivated influenza vaccine. TCRdb re-called the RT-PCR reads with MiXCR, one entry per CDR3 protein. The data show around 500,000 distinct CDR3 sequences, approximately 10% seen once. Sample: PBMCs from blood, taken 40 to 50 days after vaccination. These receptors all stem from a man aged 45-65 years who received an inactivated influenza vaccine.

The V call is TRBV4-2, the J call TRBJ2-7; TRBD2 agrees at 9 bases. Trimming at V came to 0 bases and at J to 2 bases, leaving 11 bases not matched to a gene. Germline-derived CDR1 and CDR2 are LGHNA and YNFKEQ. The CDR3 contains 18 residues. The CDR3 nucleotides read TGTGCCAGCAGCCAAGATCCGCTAGCGGGGACCTCAACCTACGAGCAGTACTTC. Amino acid sequence: CASSQDPLAGTSTYEQYF.

This rearrangement joins TRBV20-1 to TRBJ2-7; D gene unclear. Trimming took off 0 bases at V and 3 bases at J, with 12 bases between the two ends. This CDR3 is 14 amino acids long. Germline CDR1 is DFQATT and CDR2 is SNEGSKA (reference sequence). The CDR3 DNA sequence: TGCAGTGCTAGAGAAGCAGAGGAAGGCTACGAGCAGTACTTC. It specifies CSAREAEEGYEQYF.

This clonotype has more than one count but fewer than ten. The chain combines TRBV9 with TRBJ2-5; D is tentatively TRBD1 or TRBD2 (6 bases each). The length of the CDR3 is 16 residues. Germline CDR1 and CDR2: SGDLS and YYNGEE. Trimming stripped 3 bases from V and 1 base from J, with 16 bases between. Written as DNA, the CDR3 is TGTGCCAGCAGCGAAGGGGGGCTGGGTGGCCAAGAGACCCAGTACTTC. Protein sequence: CASSEGGLGGQETQYF. The full variable domain, with the rest looked up from reference TRBV9 and TRBJ2-5, is DSGVTQTPKHLITATGQRVTLRCSPRSGDLSVYWYQQSLDQGLQFLIQYYNGEERAKGNILERFSAQQFPDLHSELNLSSLELGDSALYFCASSEGGLGGQETQYFGPGTRLLVL.

This clonotype came up a few times. This sequence joins TRBV5-1 and TRBJ2-3; D is ambiguous. The CDR3 extends over 13 amino acids. From germline, CDR1 is SGHRS and CDR2 YFSETQ. V shed 3 bases and J shed 5 bases, with 10 bases lying between them. The CDR3 DNA is TGCGCCAGCAGCTCTCAGGTCGGAGATACGCAGTATTTT. Protein product: CASSSQVGDTQYF.

This clonotype was observed many times. V gene TRBV5-1 combines with J gene TRBJ2-7, with D uncertain. From germline, CDR1 is SGHRS and CDR2 YFSETQ. This CDR3 comprises 14 residues. Trimming stripped 4 bases from V and 0 bases from J, with 11 bases between. For the CDR3, the DNA is TGCGCCAGCAGCCGTACGAGGACCTCCTACGAGCAGTACTTC. Translating gives CASSRTRTSYEQYF. Based on the CDR3 plus reference TRBV5-1 and TRBJ2-7, the full variable domain is KAGVTQTPRYLIKTRGQQVTLSCSPISGHRSVSWYQQTPGQGLQFLFEYFSETQRNKGNFPGRFSGRQFSNSRSEMNVSTLELGDSALYLCASSRTRTSYEQYFGPGTRLTVT.

As regards this clonotype: This clone may be a read error of a much larger clone one base away. The chain has TRBV5-1 and TRBJ2-1; 14 bases align to TRBD2. Germline V gives CDR1 SGHRS, CDR2 YFSETQ. After removal of 0 bases from V and 8 bases from J, the junction contained 16 bases not matched to a gene. The CDR3 length is 20 residues. CDR3 nucleotides: TGCGCCAGCAGCTTGGGACAGGTCGGGACTAGCGGGAGATCTCTCTATGAGCAGTTCTTC. Encoded protein: CASSLGQVGTSGRSLYEQFF.

CDR3 nucleotides: TGTGCCAGCAGCATCGGACAGAGTTATAGGGCCAACGTCCTGACTTTC. This translates into CASSIGQSYRANVLTF. This chain connects TRBV5-8 to TRBJ2-6; a possible D gene is TRBD1 (6 bases). CDR1 is SGHTS, CDR2 YDEGEE, per germline. The CDR3 extends over 16 amino acids. Deletions cut 4 bases from V and 5 bases from J, with 16 bases between.

At least ten counts were recorded for this clonotype. The CDR3 sequence is CASSLGLAGGTEQFF. As DNA, the CDR3 is TGCGCCAGCAGCCTTGGACTAGCGGGGGGGACCGAGCAGTTCTTC. V and J are TRBV5-1 and TRBJ2-1; TRBD2 matches at 15 bases. This CDR3 spans 15 amino acids. The trim removed 4 bases at V and 10 bases at J, leaving 6 bases unmatched. Germline CDR1 is SGHRS and CDR2 is YFSETQ.

This clonotype has a count of ten or more. V and J are TRBV20-1 and TRBJ2-1, with 12 nucleotides matching TRBD2. Germline CDR1 DFQATT, CDR2 SNEGSKA (reference sequence). This CDR3 has 15 residues. After removal of 1 base from V and 7 bases from J, the junction contained 5 bases not matched to a gene. The CDR3 here is CSARASGRAKNEQFF. The CDR3 bases are TGCAGTGCTAGAGCTAGCGGGAGGGCCAAAAATGAGCAGTTCTTC.

The CDR3, as DNA: TGTGCCAGCACCGGGCCCCCCCGAACTGAAGCTTTCTTT. It translates to CASTGPPRTEAFF. The chain couples TRBV7-9 to TRBJ1-1; D remains ambiguous. Germline loops: CDR1 SEHNR, CDR2 FQNEAQ (reference sequence). Trimming cost V 7 bases and J 5 bases, with 14 bases left between them. The CDR3 has 13 residues.

The chain employs TRBV5-1 and TRBJ2-2, with 10 bases aligning to TRBD2. V was pared by 5 bases and J by 5 bases, with 9 bases of the junction left unmatched. CDR1 SGHRS and CDR2 YFSETQ come from the germline V gene. CDR3 size: 16 residues. CDR3 in amino acids: CASSEQLAGRTGELFF. The CDR3 nucleotides read TGCGCCAGCAGTGAGCAACTAGCGGGGAGGACCGGGGAGCTGTTTTTT. Full variable domain (remainder filled in from reference TRBV5-1 and TRBJ2-2): KAGVTQTPRYLIKTRGQQVTLSCSPISGHRSVSWYQQTPGQGLQFLFEYFSETQRNKGNFPGRFSGRQFSNSRSEMNVSTLELGDSALYLCASSEQLAGRTGELFFGEGSRLTVL.

This clonotype occurred many times. The chain recombines TRBV5-6 with TRBJ2-1, with no clear D. Trimming stripped 2 bases from V and 8 bases from J, with 8 bases between. CDR1 is SGHDT, CDR2 YYEEEE, per germline. The CDR3 is 12 residues long. CDR3 DNA: TGTGCCAGCAGCTTCTCCGTCTATGAGCAGTTCTTC. This encodes CASSFSVYEQFF.

The V gene is TRBV20-1, the J gene TRBJ1-5; 9 bases map to TRBD1. V was clipped by 1 base and J by 6 bases; unmatched bases: 7. Germline CDR1 is DFQATT and CDR2 is SNEGSKA (reference sequence). This CDR3 has 15 amino acids. For the CDR3, the DNA is TGCAGTGCTAGAGCCGGGACAGGGTCAGGTCAGCCCCAGCATTTT. Its protein is CSARAGTGSGQPQHF.

This clonotype came up many times. This sequence joins TRBV20-1 and TRBJ2-7, with a possible D match to TRBD2 (6 bases). V shed 3 bases and J shed 7 bases, with 16 bases lying between them. CDR1 is DFQATT, CDR2 SNEGSKA, per germline (reference sequence). This CDR3 is built from 13 residues. The CDR3 protein is CSASIAAAGEQYF. The CDR3 DNA reads as TGCAGTGCTAGCATAGCGGCGGCGGGGGAGCAGTACTTC.

This clonotype has more than one count but fewer than ten. The rearrangement links TRBV7-2 to TRBJ2-7; 9 nucleotides align to TRBD2. The CDR3 runs to 15 residues. CDR1 and CDR2 from the germline V gene are SGHTA and FQGNSA. The trim removed 2 bases at V and 4 bases at J, leaving 6 bases unmatched. CDR3 in DNA: TGTGCCAGCAGCTTAACCCCTAGCGGGGTTTACGAGCAGTACTTC. Amino acid sequence: CASSLTPSGVYEQYF.

The genes are TRBV7-9 and TRBJ2-1, with D possibly being TRBD2 (5 bases). V shed 4 bases and J shed 4 bases, with 8 bases lying between them. CDR1 and CDR2 (germline): SEHNR, FQNEAQ (reference sequence). This CDR3 contains 13 residues. The DNA of the CDR3 is TGTGCCAGCAGCTCACAGCGGTACAATGAGCAGTTCTTC. Encoded protein: CASSSQRYNEQFF.

This clonotype was detected ten times or more. This rearrangement joins TRBV10-2 to TRBJ1-1; 10 bases map to TRBD1. Looked up from germline, CDR1 is WSHSY and CDR2 is SAAADI. CDR3 length equals 17 residues. The V segment lost 6 bases and the J segment 1 base; nucleotides outside the gene matches: 11. CDR3 DNA: TGCGCCAGCAGGAGGGGACAGGGGCTTTCATGGAACACTGAAGCTTTCTTT. It specifies CASRRGQGLSWNTEAFF.

This clonotype turned up a few times. The chain joins TRBV5-5 to TRBJ2-6, with TRBD1 matching over 8 bases. Germline-derived CDR1 and CDR2 are SGHKS and YYEKEE (reference sequence). The junction had 2 bases not matched to a gene; V was cut back by 4 bases and J by 2 bases. The CDR3 runs 15 residues. CDR3 protein: CASSGQGTGANVLTF. The DNA of the CDR3 is TGTGCCAGCAGCGGACAGGGAACTGGGGCCAACGTCCTGACTTTC.

This clonotype was found many times. The chain uses TRBV28 and TRBJ2-7, with 8 bases that match TRBD1. This CDR3 has 17 residues. Germline V CDR1 and CDR2: MDHEN, SYDVKM. V was pared by 6 bases and J by 3 bases, with 16 bases of the junction left unmatched. CDR3 region: CASSSGQTGTGSYEQYF. DNA for the CDR3: TGTGCCAGCAGCTCAGGCCAGACCGGGACAGGCAGCTACGAGCAGTACTTC.

The chain is built from TRBV28 and TRBJ2-3, with 9 bases aligning to TRBD1. The J segment lost 3 bases and the V segment lost 8 bases, leaving 6 bases of the junction unmatched. Germline values: CDR1 MDHEN, CDR2 SYDVKM. The CDR3 covers 14 residues. The CDR3 nucleotides read TGTGCCAGCGCGCGGACAGGGGTGACAGATACGCAGTATTTT. Translated: CASARTGVTDTQYF.

The V and J genes are TRBV24-1 and TRBJ2-7; D is unclear. The CDR3 extends over 14 amino acids. Per germline, CDR1 KGHDR and CDR2 SFDVKD. With 0 bases removed from V and 3 bases from J, the gap between germline ends came to 8 bases. The CDR3 sequence: CATSDLGNDYEQYF. The CDR3 DNA reads as TGTGCCACCAGTGATTTGGGCAACGACTACGAGCAGTACTTC.

This clonotype has only a few counts. This sequence joins TRBV4-2 and TRBJ1-2; D gene unclear. The CDR3 has 14 amino acids. Germline V gene lookup returns CDR1 LGHNA and CDR2 YNFKEQ. V lost 3 bases and J 0 bases, leaving 8 bases between the germline ends. The CDR3 DNA is TGTGCCAGCAGCCAGGATGACTCTAACTATGGCTACACCTTC. This codes for CASSQDDSNYGYTF.